The clone carrying this TCR beta chain was observed at least ten times. The data stem from a study of T-cell reconstitution after alpha-beta-depleted transplantation in children. The TCRbeta library was prepared with unique molecular identifiers. TCRdb ran MiXCR on the PCR reads and lists one entry per CDR3 protein. This sample has 190,000 or so distinct CDR3 sequences, with about 6.4% found just once. Trimming took off 5 bases at V and 2 bases at J, with 12 bases between the two ends. This CDR3 comprises 14 residues. V gene TRBV12-3 or TRBV12-4 combines with J gene TRBJ1-2; D is unresolved. The sequencing here drew on PBMCs from the stem cell graft donor, taken from the stem cell graft. The source is a human donor who donated a stem cell graft to a child with Wiskott-Aldrich syndrome. The DNA of the CDR3 is TGTGCCAGCAGTCCATCTTCCTTGAACTATGGCTACACCTTC. It translates to CASSPSSLNYGYTF.